The entry below describes one TCR beta chain. TCRdb keeps only in-frame clones here, not all; method: immunoSEQ multiplex PCR. The data contain just over 150,000 clones, about 94% of them singletons. The record originates from a study of control samples from healthy donors and cancer patients. This CDR3 is 14 amino acids long. The germline V and J ends were trimmed by 3 bases and 8 bases, with 13 bases remaining between them. Germline V gene sequence: CDR1 MNHEY, CDR2 SMNVEV (reference sequence). The rearrangement links TRBV27 to TRBJ1-4; D is unresolved. The sequence came from a woman aged 40 to 55 in good health. Sequencing was done on a sample of blood. The CDR3 protein is CASSFRLPVEKLFF. The CDR3 DNA follows: TGTGCCAGCAGTTTTCGGTTGCCGGTGGAAAAACTGTTTTTT.